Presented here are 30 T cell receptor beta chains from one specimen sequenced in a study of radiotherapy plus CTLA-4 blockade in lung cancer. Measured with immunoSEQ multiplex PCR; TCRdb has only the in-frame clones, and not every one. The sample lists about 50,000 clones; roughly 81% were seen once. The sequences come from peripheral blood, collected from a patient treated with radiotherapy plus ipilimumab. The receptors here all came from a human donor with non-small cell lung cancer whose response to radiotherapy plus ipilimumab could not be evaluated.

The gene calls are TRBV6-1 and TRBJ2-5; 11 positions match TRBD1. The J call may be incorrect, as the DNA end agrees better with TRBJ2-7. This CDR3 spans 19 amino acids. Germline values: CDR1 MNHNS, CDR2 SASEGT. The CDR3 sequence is CASSARTGGNLYHSYEQYF. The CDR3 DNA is TGTGCCAGCAGTGCCCGGACAGGGGGCAACCTTTATCACTCCTACGAGCAGTACTTC.

In nucleotides, the CDR3 is TGTGCCAGTGCCCTCGGGGGGAACACTGAAGCTTTCTTT. It specifies CASALGGNTEAFF. This chain connects TRBV19 to TRBJ1-1, with TRBD1 as a possible D gene (5 bases). V lost 8 bases to trimming and J lost 1 base, with 11 bases between them. CDR1 LNHDA and CDR2 SQIVND come from the germline V gene (reference sequence). The CDR3 is 13 amino acids.

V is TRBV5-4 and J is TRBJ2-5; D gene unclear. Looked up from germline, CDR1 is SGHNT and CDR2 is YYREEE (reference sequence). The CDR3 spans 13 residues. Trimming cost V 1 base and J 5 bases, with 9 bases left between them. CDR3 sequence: CASSLSPYETQYF. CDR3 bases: TGTGCCAGCAGCTTGTCCCCGTATGAGACCCAGTACTTC.

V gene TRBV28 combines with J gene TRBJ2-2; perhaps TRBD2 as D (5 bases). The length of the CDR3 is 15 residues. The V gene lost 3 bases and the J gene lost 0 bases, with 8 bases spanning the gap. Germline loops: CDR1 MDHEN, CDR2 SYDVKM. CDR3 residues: CASSFPGTNTGELFF. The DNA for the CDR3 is TGTGCCAGCAGTTTCCCGGGGACGAACACCGGGGAGCTGTTTTTT.

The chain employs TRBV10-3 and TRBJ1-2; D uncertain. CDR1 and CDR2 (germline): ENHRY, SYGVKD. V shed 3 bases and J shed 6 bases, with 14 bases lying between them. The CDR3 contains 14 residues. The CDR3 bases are TGTGCCATCAGTGAAGCCCGGGAAGGGCATGGCTACACCTTC. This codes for CAISEAREGHGYTF.

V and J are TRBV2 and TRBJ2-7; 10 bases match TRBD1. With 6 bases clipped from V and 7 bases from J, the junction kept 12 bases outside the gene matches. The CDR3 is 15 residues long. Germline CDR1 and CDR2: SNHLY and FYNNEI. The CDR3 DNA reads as TGTGCCAGCAGGGAGGGACAGGGGAGCTCGAAAGAGCAGTACTTC. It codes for CASREGQGSSKEQYF.

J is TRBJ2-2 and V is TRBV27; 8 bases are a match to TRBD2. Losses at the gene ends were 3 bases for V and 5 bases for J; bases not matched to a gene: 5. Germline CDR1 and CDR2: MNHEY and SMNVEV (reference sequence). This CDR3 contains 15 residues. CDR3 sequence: CASSFRREVTGELFF. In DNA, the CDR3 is TGTGCCAGCAGTTTTCGGCGGGAGGTAACCGGGGAGCTGTTTTTT.

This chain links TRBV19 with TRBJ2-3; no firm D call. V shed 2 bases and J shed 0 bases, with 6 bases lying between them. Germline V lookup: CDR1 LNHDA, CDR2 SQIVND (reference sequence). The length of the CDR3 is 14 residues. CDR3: CASSISTSTDTQYF. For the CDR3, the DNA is TGTGCCAGTAGTATATCGACTAGCACAGATACGCAGTATTTT.

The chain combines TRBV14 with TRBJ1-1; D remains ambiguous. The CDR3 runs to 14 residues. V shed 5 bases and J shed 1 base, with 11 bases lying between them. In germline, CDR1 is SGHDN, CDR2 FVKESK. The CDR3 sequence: CASSDWGGNTEAFF. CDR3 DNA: TGTGCCAGCAGCGACTGGGGAGGGAACACTGAAGCTTTCTTT.

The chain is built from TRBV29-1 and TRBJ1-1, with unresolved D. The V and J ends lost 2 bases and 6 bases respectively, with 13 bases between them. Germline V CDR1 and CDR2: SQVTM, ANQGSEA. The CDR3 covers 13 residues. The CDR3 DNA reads TGCAGCGTTGAAAGGATCGGCGGGGCTGAAGCTTTCTTT. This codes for CSVERIGGAEAFF.

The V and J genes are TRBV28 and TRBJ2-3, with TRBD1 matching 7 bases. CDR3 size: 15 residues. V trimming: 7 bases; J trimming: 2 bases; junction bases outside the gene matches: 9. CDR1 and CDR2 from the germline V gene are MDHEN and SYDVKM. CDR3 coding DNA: TGTGCCAGCAACAGCGACAGGGATTTCACAGATACGCAGTATTTT. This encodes CASNSDRDFTDTQYF.

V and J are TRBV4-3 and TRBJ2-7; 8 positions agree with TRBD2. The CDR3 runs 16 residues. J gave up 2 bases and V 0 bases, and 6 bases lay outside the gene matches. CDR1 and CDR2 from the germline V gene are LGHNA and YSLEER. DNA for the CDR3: TGCGCCAGCAGCCAAGAATTTACTAGCGGAACCTACGAGCAGTACTTC. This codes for CASSQEFTSGTYEQYF.

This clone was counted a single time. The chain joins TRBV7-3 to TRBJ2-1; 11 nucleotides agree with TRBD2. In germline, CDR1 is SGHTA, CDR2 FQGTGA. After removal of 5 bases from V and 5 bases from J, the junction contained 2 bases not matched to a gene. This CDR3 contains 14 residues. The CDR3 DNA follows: TGTGCCAGCAGCCGACTAGCGGGGCACAATGAGCAGTTCTTC. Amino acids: CASSRLAGHNEQFF.

CDR3 in amino acids: CASSPGDRVYTEAFF. The CDR3 DNA is TGTGCCAGCTCACCTGGGGACAGGGTGTACACTGAAGCTTTCTTT. The rearrangement links TRBV18 to TRBJ1-1; 9 bases agree with TRBD1. The CDR3 covers 15 residues. The V and J ends lost 3 bases and 3 bases, in that order; junction bases with no gene match: 5. Germline V gives CDR1 KGHSH, CDR2 LQKENI.

CDR3 loop: CASSYPSGADNEQFF. DNA of the CDR3: TGCGCCAGCAGCTACCCTAGCGGAGCCGACAATGAGCAGTTCTTC. The genes are TRBV4-1 and TRBJ2-1; 7 bases fit TRBD2. Germline CDR1 reads MGHRA; CDR2 reads YSYEKL. V lost 5 bases and J lost 5; bases outside the gene matches: 9. The CDR3 totals 15 residues.

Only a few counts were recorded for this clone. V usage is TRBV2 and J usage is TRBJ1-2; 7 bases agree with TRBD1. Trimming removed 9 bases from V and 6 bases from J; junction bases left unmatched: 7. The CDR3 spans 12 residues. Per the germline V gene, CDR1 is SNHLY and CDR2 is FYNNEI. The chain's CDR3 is CARGGTEDGYTF. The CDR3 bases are TGTGCCAGGGGTGGGACAGAAGATGGCTACACCTTC.

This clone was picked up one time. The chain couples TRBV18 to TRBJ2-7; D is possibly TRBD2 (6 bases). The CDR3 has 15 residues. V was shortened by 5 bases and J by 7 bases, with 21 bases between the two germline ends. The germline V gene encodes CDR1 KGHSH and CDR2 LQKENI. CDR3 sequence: CASSVSGPELREQYF. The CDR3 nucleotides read TGTGCCAGCTCAGTTAGCGGCCCGGAGCTTAGAGAGCAGTACTTC. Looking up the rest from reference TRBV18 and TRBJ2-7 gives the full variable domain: NAGVMQNPRHLVRRRGQEARLRCSPMKGHSHVYWYRQLPEEGLKFMVYLQKENIIDESGMPKERFSAEFPKEGPSILRIQQVVRGDSAAYFCASSVSGPELREQYFGPGTRLTVT.

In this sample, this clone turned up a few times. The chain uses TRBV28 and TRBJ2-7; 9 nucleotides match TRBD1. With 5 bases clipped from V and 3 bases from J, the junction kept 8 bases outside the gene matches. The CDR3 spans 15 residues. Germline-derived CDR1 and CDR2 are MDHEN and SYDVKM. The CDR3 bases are TGTGCCAGCAGTATAATGCCGGGACAGGGCTACGAGCAGTACTTC. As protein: CASSIMPGQGYEQYF.

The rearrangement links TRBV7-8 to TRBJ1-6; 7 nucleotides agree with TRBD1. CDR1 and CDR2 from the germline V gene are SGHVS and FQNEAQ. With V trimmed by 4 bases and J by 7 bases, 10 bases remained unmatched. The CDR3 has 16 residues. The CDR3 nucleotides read TGTGCCAGCAGCTCGAGAACCGGGACAGCGAATTCACCCCTCCACTTT. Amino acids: CASSSRTGTANSPLHF.

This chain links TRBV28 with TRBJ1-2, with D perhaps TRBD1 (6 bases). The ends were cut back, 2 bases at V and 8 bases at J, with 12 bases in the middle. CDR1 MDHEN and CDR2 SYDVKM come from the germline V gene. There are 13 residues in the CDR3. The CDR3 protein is CASSLTGREGYTF. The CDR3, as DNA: TGTGCCAGCAGTTTAACAGGGAGGGAGGGCTACACCTTC.

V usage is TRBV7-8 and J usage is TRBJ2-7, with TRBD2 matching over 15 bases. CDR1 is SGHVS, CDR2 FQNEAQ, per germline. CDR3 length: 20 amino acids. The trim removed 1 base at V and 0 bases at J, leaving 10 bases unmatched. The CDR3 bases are TGTGCCAGCAGCTTAGGACCCGGGACTAGCGGGAGGCCCATCTCCTACGAGCAGTACTTC. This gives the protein CASSLGPGTSGRPISYEQYF.

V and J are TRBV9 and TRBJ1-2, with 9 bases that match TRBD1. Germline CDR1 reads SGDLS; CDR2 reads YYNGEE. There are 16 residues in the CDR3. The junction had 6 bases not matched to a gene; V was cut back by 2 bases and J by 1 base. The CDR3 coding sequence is TGTGCCAGCAGCGTTGGACAGGGGACATATAACTATGGCTACACCTTC. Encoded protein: CASSVGQGTYNYGYTF.

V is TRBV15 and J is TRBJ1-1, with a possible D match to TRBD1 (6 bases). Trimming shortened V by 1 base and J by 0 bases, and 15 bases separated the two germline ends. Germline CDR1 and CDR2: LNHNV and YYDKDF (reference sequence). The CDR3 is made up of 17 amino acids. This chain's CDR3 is CATSRAGGEVLNTEAFF. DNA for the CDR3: TGTGCCACCAGCAGAGCGGGGGGCGAGGTCTTGAACACTGAAGCTTTCTTT.

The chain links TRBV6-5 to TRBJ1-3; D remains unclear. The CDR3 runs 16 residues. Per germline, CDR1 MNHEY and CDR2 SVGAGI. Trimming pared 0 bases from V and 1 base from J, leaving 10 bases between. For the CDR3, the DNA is TGTGCCAGCAGTTACTCGTCGAGGGTGTCTGGAAACACCATATATTTT. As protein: CASSYSSRVSGNTIYF.

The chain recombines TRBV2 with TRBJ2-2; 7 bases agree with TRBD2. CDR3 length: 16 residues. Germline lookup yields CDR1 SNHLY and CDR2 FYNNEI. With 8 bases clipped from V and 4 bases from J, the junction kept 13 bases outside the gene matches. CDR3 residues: CASVTGPGRVTGELFF. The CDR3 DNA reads TGTGCCAGCGTTACAGGCCCAGGGAGGGTCACCGGGGAGCTGTTTTTT.

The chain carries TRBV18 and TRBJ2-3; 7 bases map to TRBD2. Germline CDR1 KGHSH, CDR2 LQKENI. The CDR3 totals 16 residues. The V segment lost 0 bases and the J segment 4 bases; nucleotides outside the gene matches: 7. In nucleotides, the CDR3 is TGTGCCAGCTCACCACCTGCGGGAGTTGAGGCAGATACGCAGTATTTT. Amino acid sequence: CASSPPAGVEADTQYF.

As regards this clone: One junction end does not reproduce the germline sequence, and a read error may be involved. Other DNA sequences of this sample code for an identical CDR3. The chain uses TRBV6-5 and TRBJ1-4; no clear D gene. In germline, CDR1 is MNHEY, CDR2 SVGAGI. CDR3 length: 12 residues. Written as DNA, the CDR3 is TGTGCCAGCTCGTGGGCGAACGAAAAGCTGTTTTTT. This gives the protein CASSWANEKLFF.

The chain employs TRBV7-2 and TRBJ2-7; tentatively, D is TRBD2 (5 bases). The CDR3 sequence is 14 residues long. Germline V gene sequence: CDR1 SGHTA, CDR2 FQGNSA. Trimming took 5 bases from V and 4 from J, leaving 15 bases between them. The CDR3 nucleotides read TGTGCCAGCAGCCCTGCGGTAGGCGGGTACGAGCAGTACTTC. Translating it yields CASSPAVGGYEQYF.

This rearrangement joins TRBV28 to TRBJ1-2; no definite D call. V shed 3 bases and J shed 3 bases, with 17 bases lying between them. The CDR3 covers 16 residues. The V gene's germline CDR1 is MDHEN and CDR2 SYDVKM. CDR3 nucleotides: TGTGCCAGCAGTTTCCTCCGTGGCACCCCTGACTATGGCTACACCTTC. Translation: CASSFLRGTPDYGYTF.

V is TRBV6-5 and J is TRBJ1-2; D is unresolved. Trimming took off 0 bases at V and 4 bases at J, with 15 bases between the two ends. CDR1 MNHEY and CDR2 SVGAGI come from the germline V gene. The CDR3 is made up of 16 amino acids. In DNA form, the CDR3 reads TGTGCCAGCAGTTACTCGAATGCGAGGCGGGCCTATGGCTACACCTTC. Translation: CASSYSNARRAYGYTF.